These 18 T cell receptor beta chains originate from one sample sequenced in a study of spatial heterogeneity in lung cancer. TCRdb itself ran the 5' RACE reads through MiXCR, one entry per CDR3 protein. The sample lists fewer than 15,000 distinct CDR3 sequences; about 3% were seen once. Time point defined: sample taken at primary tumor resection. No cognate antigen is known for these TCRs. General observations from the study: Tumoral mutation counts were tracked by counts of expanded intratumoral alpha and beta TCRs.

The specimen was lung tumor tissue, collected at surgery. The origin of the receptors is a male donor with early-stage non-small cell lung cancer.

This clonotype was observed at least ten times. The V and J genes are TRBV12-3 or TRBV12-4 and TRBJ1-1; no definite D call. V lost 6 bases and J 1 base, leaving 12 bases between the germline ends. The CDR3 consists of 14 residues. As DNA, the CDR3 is TGTGCCAGCAGGGGAGGCGACGGGAACACTGAAGCTTTCTTT. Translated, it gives CASRGGDGNTEAFF.

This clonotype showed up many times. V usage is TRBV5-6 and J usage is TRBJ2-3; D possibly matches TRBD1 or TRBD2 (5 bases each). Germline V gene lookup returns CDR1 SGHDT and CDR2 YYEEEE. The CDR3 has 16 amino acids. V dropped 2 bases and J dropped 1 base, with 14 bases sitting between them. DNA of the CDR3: TGTGCCAGCAGCTTCCGGACGGGGCGGGGCACAGATACGCAGTATTTT. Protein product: CASSFRTGRGTDTQYF.

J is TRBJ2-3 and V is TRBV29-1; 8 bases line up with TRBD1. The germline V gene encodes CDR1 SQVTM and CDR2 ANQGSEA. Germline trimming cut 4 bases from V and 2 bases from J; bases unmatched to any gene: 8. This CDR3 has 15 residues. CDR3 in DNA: TGCAGCGTTGGAGGGACAGGCTCTGTCACAGATACGCAGTATTTT. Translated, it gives CSVGGTGSVTDTQYF.

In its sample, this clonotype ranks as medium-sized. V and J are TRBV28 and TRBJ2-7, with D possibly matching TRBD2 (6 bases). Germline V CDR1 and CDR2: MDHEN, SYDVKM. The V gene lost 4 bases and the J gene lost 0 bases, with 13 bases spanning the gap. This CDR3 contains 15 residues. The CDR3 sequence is CASSSSGLSSYEQYF. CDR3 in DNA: TGTGCCAGCAGTTCATCGGGACTCAGCTCCTACGAGCAGTACTTC.

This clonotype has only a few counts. This chain's CDR3 is CASSQVHRETPTDTQYF. The CDR3, as DNA: TGCGCCAGCAGCCAAGTGCACAGGGAAACTCCGACAGATACGCAGTATTTT. The rearrangement uses TRBV4-3 and TRBJ2-3; possibly TRBD1 for D (6 bases). With 1 base removed from V and 3 bases from J, the gap between germline ends came to 17 bases. The germline CDR1 and CDR2 sequences are LGHNA and YSLEER. The length of the CDR3 is 17 residues.

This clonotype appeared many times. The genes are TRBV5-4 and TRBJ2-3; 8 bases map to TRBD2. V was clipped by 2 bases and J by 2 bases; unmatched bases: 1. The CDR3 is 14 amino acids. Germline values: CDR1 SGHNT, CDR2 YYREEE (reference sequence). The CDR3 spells CASSLAGVTDTQYF. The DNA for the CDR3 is TGTGCCAGCAGCTTAGCGGGGGTCACAGATACGCAGTATTTT.

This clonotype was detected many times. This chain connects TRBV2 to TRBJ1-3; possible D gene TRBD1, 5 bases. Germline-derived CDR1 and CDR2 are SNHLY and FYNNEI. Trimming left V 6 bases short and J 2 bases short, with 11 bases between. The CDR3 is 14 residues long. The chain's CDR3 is CASRGDSAGNTIYF. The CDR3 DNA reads TGTGCCAGCAGGGGAGACAGCGCTGGAAACACCATATATTTT.

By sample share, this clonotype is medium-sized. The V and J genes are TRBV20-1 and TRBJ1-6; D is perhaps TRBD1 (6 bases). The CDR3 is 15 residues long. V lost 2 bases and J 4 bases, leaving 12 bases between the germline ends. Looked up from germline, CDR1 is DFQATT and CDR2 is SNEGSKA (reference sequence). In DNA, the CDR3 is TGCAGTGCTAGAACAGGGTCCTTTTATAATTCACCCCTCCACTTT. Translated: CSARTGSFYNSPLHF.

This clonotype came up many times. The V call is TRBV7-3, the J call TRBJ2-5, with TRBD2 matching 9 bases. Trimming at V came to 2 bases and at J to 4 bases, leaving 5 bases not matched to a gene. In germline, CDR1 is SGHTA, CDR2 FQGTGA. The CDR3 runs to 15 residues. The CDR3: CASSLFASGVETQYF. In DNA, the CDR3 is TGTGCCAGCAGCTTATTCGCTAGCGGGGTAGAGACCCAGTACTTC.

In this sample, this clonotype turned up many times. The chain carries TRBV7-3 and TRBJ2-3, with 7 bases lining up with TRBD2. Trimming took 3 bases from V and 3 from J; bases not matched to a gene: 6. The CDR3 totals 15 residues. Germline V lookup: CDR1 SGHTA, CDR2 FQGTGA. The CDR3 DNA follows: TGTGCCAGCAGCTTTGGCGGGGGTGGTACAGATACGCAGTATTTT. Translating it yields CASSFGGGGTDTQYF.

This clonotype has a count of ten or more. CDR3 nucleotide sequence: TGTGCCATCGGGGGTACAGGGCCGCCCTATGGCTACACCTTC. Amino acid sequence: CAIGGTGPPYGYTF. V is TRBV10-3 and J is TRBJ1-2; tentative D call: TRBD1 (6 bases). The CDR3 is 14 residues long. CDR1 ENHRY and CDR2 SYGVKD come from the germline V gene. Trimming removed 8 bases from V and 4 bases from J, with 17 bases in between.

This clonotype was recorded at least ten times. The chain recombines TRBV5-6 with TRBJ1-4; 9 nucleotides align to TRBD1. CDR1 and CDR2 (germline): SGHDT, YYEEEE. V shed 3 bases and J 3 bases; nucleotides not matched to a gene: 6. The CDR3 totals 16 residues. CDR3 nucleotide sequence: TGTGCCAGCAGCTCAATACAGGGGGCGTCTAATGAAAAACTGTTTTTT. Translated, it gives CASSSIQGASNEKLFF.

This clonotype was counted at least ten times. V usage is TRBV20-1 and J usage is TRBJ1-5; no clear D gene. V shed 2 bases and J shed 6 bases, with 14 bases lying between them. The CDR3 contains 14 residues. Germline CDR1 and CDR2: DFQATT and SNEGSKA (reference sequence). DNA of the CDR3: TGCAGTGCTAGACTTAAGGGAGAGATTCAGCCCCAGCATTTT. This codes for CSARLKGEIQPQHF.

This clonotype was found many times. The CDR3 coding sequence is TGTGCCACGCCTTGGGACAGGGAGGTCGAGCAGTACTTC. Amino acids: CATPWDREVEQYF. The chain has TRBV27 and TRBJ2-7; TRBD1 matches 9 bases. CDR1 is MNHEY and CDR2 is SMNVEV in the germline V gene (reference sequence). After removal of 10 bases from V and 6 bases from J, the junction contained 10 bases not matched to a gene. The CDR3 covers 13 residues.

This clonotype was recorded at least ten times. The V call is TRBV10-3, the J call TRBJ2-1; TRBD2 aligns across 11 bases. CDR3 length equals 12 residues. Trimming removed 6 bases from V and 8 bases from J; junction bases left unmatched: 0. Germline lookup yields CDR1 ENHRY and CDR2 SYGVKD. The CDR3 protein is CAIRGLADEQFF. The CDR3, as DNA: TGTGCCATCAGGGGACTAGCGGATGAGCAGTTCTTC.

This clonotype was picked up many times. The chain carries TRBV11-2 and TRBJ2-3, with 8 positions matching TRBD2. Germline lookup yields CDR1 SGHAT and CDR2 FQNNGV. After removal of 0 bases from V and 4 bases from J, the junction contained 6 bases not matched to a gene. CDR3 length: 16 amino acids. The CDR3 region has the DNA TGTGCCAGCAGCTTAGAACTTCGGGGGGGCGCAGATACGCAGTATTTT. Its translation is CASSLELRGGADTQYF.

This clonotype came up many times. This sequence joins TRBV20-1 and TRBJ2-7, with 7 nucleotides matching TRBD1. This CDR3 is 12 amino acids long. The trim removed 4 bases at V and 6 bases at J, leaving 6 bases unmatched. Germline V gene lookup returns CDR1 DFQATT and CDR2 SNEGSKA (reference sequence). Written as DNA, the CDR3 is TGCAGTGCTACAAGACAGGGCGGCGAGCAGTACTTC. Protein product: CSATRQGGEQYF.

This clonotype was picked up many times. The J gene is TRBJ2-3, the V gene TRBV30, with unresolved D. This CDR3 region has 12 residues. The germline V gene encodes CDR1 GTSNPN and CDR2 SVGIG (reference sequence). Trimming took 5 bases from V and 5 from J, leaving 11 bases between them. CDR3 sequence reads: CAWVHLGDTQYF. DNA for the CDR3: TGTGCCTGGGTTCATCTCGGAGATACGCAGTATTTT.